This is a list of T cell receptor beta chains from one sample in a study of cytomegalovirus exposure and HLA in healthy donors. Using immunoSEQ multiplex PCR, the repertoire was profiled, and TCRdb retains in-frame clones only, with some absent. The data show about 220,000 clones, just over 85% seen once. Sequencing used PBMCs. These receptors were taken from a woman aged 18-30 years in good health and CMV-seronegative. The CDR3 runs from the conserved cysteine through the conserved F or W. Each record gives: J gene, clone size, V gene, D gene, CDR3 protein, CDR3 DNA. The D gene is left open where the match is weak. Expanded clones get a size class; other rows say once, few or many, or leave the size out.

j_call: TRBJ1-2; clone_size: once; v_call: TRBV27; d_call: TRBD1; cdr3_aa: CASSSATGGFYGYTF; cdr3_nt: TGTGCCAGCAGTTCGGCGACAGGGGGTTTCTATGGCTACACCTTC
j_call: TRBJ2-5; clone_size: once; v_call: TRBV7-9; d_call: TRBD1; cdr3_aa: CASSSHKGQNQETQYF; cdr3_nt: TGTGCCAGCAGCTCCCATAAGGGACAGAACCAAGAGACCCAGTACTTC
j_call: TRBJ1-1; clone_size: NA; v_call: TRBV4-3; d_call: NA; cdr3_aa: CASSQGIGRNTEAFF; cdr3_nt: TGCGCCAGCAGCCAAGGAATCGGTCGGAACACTGAAGCTTTCTTT
j_call: TRBJ1-1; clone_size: NA; v_call: TRBV5-1; d_call: NA; cdr3_aa: CASSLDRRAEAFF; cdr3_nt: TGCGCCAGCAGCTTGGACAGGCGCGCTGAAGCTTTCTTT
j_call: TRBJ1-2; clone_size: NA; v_call: TRBV4-2; d_call: TRBD1; cdr3_aa: CASSQESPDRFQGYTF; cdr3_nt: TGTGCCAGCAGCCAAGAATCACCGGACAGGTTTCAAGGCTACACCTTC
j_call: TRBJ1-2; clone_size: once; v_call: TRBV4-3; d_call: TRBD1; cdr3_aa: CASSQETGTDYGYTF; cdr3_nt: TGCGCCAGCAGCCAAGAGACAGGGACGGACTATGGCTACACCTTC
j_call: TRBJ2-7; clone_size: few; v_call: TRBV4-1; d_call: TRBD1; cdr3_aa: CASSQSDRRTYEQYF; cdr3_nt: TGCGCCAGCAGCCAGTCGGACAGGAGGACCTACGAGCAGTACTTC
j_call: TRBJ2-5; clone_size: NA; v_call: TRBV6-5; d_call: TRBD2; cdr3_aa: CASSYGRGEETQYF; cdr3_nt: TGTGCCAGCAGTTATGGGCGGGGGGAGGAGACCCAGTACTTC
j_call: TRBJ2-1; clone_size: once; v_call: TRBV5-1; d_call: NA; cdr3_aa: CASTRPNGTPSSYNEQFF; cdr3_nt: TGCGCCAGCACCCGACCCAATGGGACTCCAAGCTCCTACAATGAGCAGTTCTTC
j_call: TRBJ2-1; clone_size: NA; v_call: TRBV5-1; d_call: TRBD2; cdr3_aa: CASSLSSGMMNEQFF; cdr3_nt: TGCGCCAGCAGCTTGAGTAGCGGGATGATGAATGAGCAGTTCTTC
j_call: TRBJ2-1; clone_size: NA; v_call: TRBV7-9; d_call: TRBD2; cdr3_aa: CASSPYPGGEQFF; cdr3_nt: TGTGCCAGCAGCCCCTACCCCGGGGGGGAGCAGTTCTTC
j_call: TRBJ2-1; clone_size: once; v_call: TRBV6-1; d_call: TRBD2; cdr3_aa: CASSEAEPYSGSPYNEQFF; cdr3_nt: TGTGCCAGCAGTGAAGCGGAACCCTATAGCGGGAGCCCGTACAATGAGCAGTTCTTC
j_call: TRBJ1-1; clone_size: NA; v_call: TRBV15; d_call: NA; cdr3_aa: CATSSAVVDTEAFF; cdr3_nt: TGTGCCACCAGTTCTGCAGTGGTGGACACTGAAGCTTTCTTT
j_call: TRBJ2-5; clone_size: NA; v_call: TRBV7-9; d_call: NA; cdr3_aa: CASSPEKETQYF; cdr3_nt: TGTGCCAGCAGCCCTGAGAAGGAGACCCAGTACTTC
j_call: TRBJ1-1; clone_size: few; v_call: TRBV29-1; d_call: NA; cdr3_aa: CSVVEGGTGEAFF; cdr3_nt: TGCAGCGTTGTAGAGGGGGGGACCGGGGAAGCTTTCTTT
j_call: TRBJ1-1; clone_size: NA; v_call: TRBV4-1; d_call: NA; cdr3_aa: CASSQDPSGNTEAFF; cdr3_nt: TGCGCCAGCAGCCAAGACCCGTCGGGGAACACTGAAGCTTTCTTT
j_call: TRBJ2-1; clone_size: NA; v_call: TRBV9; d_call: TRBD1; cdr3_aa: CASTRQGADNEQFF; cdr3_nt: TGTGCCAGCACCAGACAGGGTGCGGACAATGAGCAGTTCTTC
j_call: TRBJ2-1; clone_size: NA; v_call: TRBV11-2; d_call: NA; cdr3_aa: CASRLISRGEQFF; cdr3_nt: TGTGCCAGCAGACTCATTAGTCGGGGTGAGCAGTTCTTC
j_call: TRBJ2-7; clone_size: NA; v_call: TRBV19; d_call: TRBD2; cdr3_aa: CASSRLAGLYEQYF; cdr3_nt: TGTGCCAGTAGCAGGCTAGCGGGGCTGTACGAGCAGTACTTC
j_call: TRBJ2-7; clone_size: many; v_call: TRBV5-1; d_call: TRBD1; cdr3_aa: CASSLAPRQGAYEQYF; cdr3_nt: TGCGCCAGCAGCTTGGCCCCACGACAGGGGGCCTACGAGCAGTACTTC
j_call: TRBJ2-5; clone_size: NA; v_call: TRBV28; d_call: NA; cdr3_aa: CASSRRSQMQETQYF; cdr3_nt: TGTGCCAGCAGTCGTCGTAGCCAGATGCAAGAGACCCAGTACTTC
j_call: TRBJ2-2; clone_size: NA; v_call: TRBV19; d_call: NA; cdr3_aa: CASSVPGQTNTGELFF; cdr3_nt: TGTGCCAGTAGTGTCCCGGGACAAACAAACACCGGGGAGCTGTTTTTT
j_call: TRBJ2-1; clone_size: NA; v_call: TRBV5-1; d_call: NA; cdr3_aa: CASSLRLTGISSYNEQFF; cdr3_nt: TGCGCCAGCAGCCTACGACTAACAGGGATAAGCTCCTACAATGAGCAGTTCTTC
j_call: TRBJ1-3; clone_size: once; v_call: TRBV6-6; d_call: NA; cdr3_aa: CASSRVAGNTIYF; cdr3_nt: TGTGCCAGCAGCCGCGTCGCTGGAAACACCATATATTTT
j_call: TRBJ1-1; clone_size: NA; v_call: TRBV27; d_call: NA; cdr3_aa: CASSYGTEAFF; cdr3_nt: TGTGCCAGCAGCTATGGGACAGAAGCTTTCTTT
j_call: TRBJ2-5; clone_size: NA; v_call: TRBV9; d_call: TRBD2; cdr3_aa: CASSVDVAGGLQETQYF; cdr3_nt: TGTGCCAGCAGCGTAGATGTAGCGGGAGGACTTCAAGAGACCCAGTACTTC
j_call: TRBJ2-6; clone_size: NA; v_call: TRBV5-1; d_call: NA; cdr3_aa: CASSSYSQAVASVLTF; cdr3_nt: TGCGCCAGCAGCTCCTATTCCCAGGCTGTGGCCAGCGTCCTGACTTTC
j_call: TRBJ2-7; clone_size: few; v_call: TRBV5-1; d_call: NA; cdr3_aa: CASSPGKGSYEQYF; cdr3_nt: TGCGCCAGCAGCCCAGGGAAGGGATCCTACGAGCAGTACTTC
j_call: TRBJ2-3; clone_size: NA; v_call: TRBV5-1; d_call: NA; cdr3_aa: CASSLDEGGTDTQYF; cdr3_nt: TGCGCCAGCAGCTTGGATGAAGGGGGCACAGATACGCAGTATTTT
j_call: TRBJ2-2; clone_size: once; v_call: TRBV10-2; d_call: NA; cdr3_aa: CASSESDLNTGELFF; cdr3_nt: TGCGCCAGCAGTGAGTCTGACTTGAACACCGGGGAGCTGTTTTTT
j_call: TRBJ1-1; clone_size: NA; v_call: TRBV5-1; d_call: TRBD1; cdr3_aa: CASSLTGVGAFF; cdr3_nt: TGCGCCAGCAGCTTGACAGGGGTAGGAGCTTTCTTT
j_call: TRBJ1-5; clone_size: NA; v_call: TRBV7-9; d_call: TRBD1; cdr3_aa: CASSREGQANQPQHF; cdr3_nt: TGTGCCAGCAGCAGAGAGGGACAGGCCAATCAGCCCCAGCATTTT
j_call: TRBJ1-1; clone_size: NA; v_call: TRBV2; d_call: NA; cdr3_aa: CASRTPQGYGEAFF; cdr3_nt: TGTGCCAGCAGGACCCCACAGGGCTATGGTGAAGCTTTCTTT
j_call: TRBJ2-5; clone_size: once; v_call: TRBV9; d_call: TRBD2; cdr3_aa: CASSVAGTSGETQYF; cdr3_nt: TGTGCCAGCAGCGTAGCCGGGACTAGCGGGGAGACCCAGTACTTC
j_call: TRBJ1-4; clone_size: once; v_call: TRBV6-1; d_call: TRBD1; cdr3_aa: CASSARQGANEKLFF; cdr3_nt: TGTGCCAGCAGTGCCCGACAGGGTGCTAATGAAAAACTGTTTTTT
j_call: TRBJ2-7; clone_size: NA; v_call: TRBV5-1; d_call: NA; cdr3_aa: CASSLDPTGYYEQYF; cdr3_nt: TGCGCCAGCAGCTTGGACCCGACAGGCTACTACGAGCAGTACTTC
j_call: TRBJ2-1; clone_size: NA; v_call: TRBV4-2; d_call: TRBD2; cdr3_aa: CASSQTSGEYNEQFF; cdr3_nt: TGTGCCAGCAGCCAAACTAGCGGGGAGTACAATGAGCAGTTCTTC
j_call: TRBJ1-1; clone_size: NA; v_call: TRBV11-2; d_call: NA; cdr3_aa: CASSLGGEESFF; cdr3_nt: TGTGCCAGCAGCTTGGGAGGGGAGGAGTCTTTCTTT
j_call: TRBJ1-1; clone_size: once; v_call: TRBV18; d_call: NA; cdr3_aa: CASSPPAGVAFF; cdr3_nt: TGTGCCAGCTCACCACCGGCCGGAGTCGCTTTCTTT
j_call: TRBJ1-2; clone_size: few; v_call: TRBV27; d_call: TRBD1; cdr3_aa: CASSLSGQGTYGYTF; cdr3_nt: TGTGCCAGCAGTTTATCCGGACAGGGCACCTATGGCTACACCTTC
j_call: TRBJ2-1; clone_size: NA; v_call: TRBV7-9; d_call: NA; cdr3_aa: CASSLDRAVLYEQFF; cdr3_nt: TGTGCCAGCAGCTTAGACAGGGCCGTCCTGTATGAGCAGTTCTTC
j_call: TRBJ2-1; clone_size: NA; v_call: TRBV6-5; d_call: NA; cdr3_aa: CASSVSTGLYNEQFF; cdr3_nt: TGTGCCAGCAGTGTATCTACGGGACTTTACAATGAGCAGTTCTTC